The source of this T cell receptor (beta chain) is a study of T-cell reconstitution after alpha-beta-depleted transplantation in children. Only a few counts were recorded for this clonotype. Its antigen remains unidentified. Germline CDR1 is ENHRY and CDR2 is SYGVKD. After removal of 9 bases from V and 3 bases from J, the junction contained 5 bases not matched to a gene. The CDR3 runs to 12 residues. Points from the study as a whole: Two months or so post-transplant, alpha-beta T cells reportedly derived from several hundred expanded graft clones. Fresh T-cell production supplied most of the T-cell counts and diversity seen one year after transplant.

TCRbeta library preparation incorporated unique molecular identifiers. TCRdb reprocessed the PCR reads with MiXCR, giving one entry per CDR3 protein. The data show under 750,000 distinct CDR3 sequences, about 23% seen once. The gene calls are TRBV10-3 and TRBJ2-7; 7 bases are shared with TRBD2. The material was PBMCs, mostly from graft donor cells, obtained 360 days after TCRalphabeta/CD19-depleted stem cell transplant. This sequence was found in a boy younger than two who had a stem cell transplant for acute myeloid leukemia, so the T cells may come from the graft donor. The CDR3 protein is CAMGGTVYEQYF. Written as DNA, the CDR3 is TGTGCCATGGGGGGGACGGTCTACGAGCAGTACTTC.